This passage covers 24 T cell receptor beta chains from one sample sequenced in a study of cytomegalovirus exposure and HLA in healthy donors. A multiplex PCR was run with 60 Vbeta primers and 13 Jbeta primers. The protocol was immunoSEQ multiplex PCR, while the TCRdb copy is restricted to in-frame clones and leaves out a portion. Recorded for this sample: tens of thousands of clones. The sample consisted of PBMCs. The source is a man between 45 and 60 years old in good health and CMV-seronegative.

This chain links TRBV19 with TRBJ1-6, with 7 bases matching TRBD1. The ends lost 3 bases at V and 10 bases at J; junction bases unmatched: 9. Germline V CDR1 and CDR2: LNHDA, SQIVND (reference sequence). CDR3 size: 15 residues. The CDR3 loop is CASSMGRQGGSPLHF. The CDR3, as DNA: TGTGCCAGTAGTATGGGCCGACAGGGCGGCTCACCCCTCCACTTT.

The chain uses TRBV19 and TRBJ1-1; 10 bases map to TRBD1. The length of the CDR3 is 14 residues. Trimming cost V 5 bases and J 7 bases; bases outside gene matches: 7. CDR1 and CDR2 (germline): LNHDA, SQIVND (reference sequence). CDR3: CASSVRDRGGEAFF. The CDR3 bases are TGTGCCAGTAGTGTCCGGGACAGGGGTGGTGAAGCTTTCTTT.

This chain uses TRBV4-2 with TRBJ1-5; 11 bases fit TRBD1. The CDR3 runs to 16 residues. J was trimmed by 5 bases and V by 4 bases; bases with no gene match: 7. The germline V gene has CDR1 LGHNA and CDR2 YNFKEQ. CDR3 sequence (DNA): TGTGCCAGCAGCCCAAGGACAGGGGGCGTTGATCAGCCCCAGCATTTT. It is translated as CASSPRTGGVDQPQHF.

The rearrangement links TRBV6-1 to TRBJ1-2; D is unresolved. V was trimmed by 3 bases and J by 3 bases, leaving 5 bases between them. CDR3 length equals 12 residues. Germline lookup yields CDR1 MNHNS and CDR2 SASEGT. DNA for the CDR3: TGTGCCAGCAGTGACCAGTACTATGGCTACACCTTC. Protein: CASSDQYYGYTF.

V and J are TRBV15 and TRBJ1-4, with 9 bases lining up with TRBD1. V shed 8 bases, J shed 12 bases, and the junction held 34 bases outside the gene matches. Germline V gene data show CDR1 as LNHNV and CDR2 as YYDKDF (reference sequence). The CDR3 is 21 residues long. For the CDR3, the DNA is TGTGCCACCTTCCAGCAAGTACCGAGAATAAACGGGGACAGGGATTTTGAGGAACTGTTTTTT. This translates into CATFQQVPRINGDRDFEELFF.

The chain recombines TRBV18 with TRBJ2-3; a weak D match, TRBD2 (6 bases). Germline CDR1 is KGHSH and CDR2 is LQKENI. Trimming stripped 0 bases from V and 2 bases from J, with 18 bases between. The CDR3 contains 18 residues. Written as DNA, the CDR3 is TGTGCCAGCTCACCACCGGCCGGTGCGGGACTCCCCACAGATACGCAGTATTTT. Translating it yields CASSPPAGAGLPTDTQYF.

The V gene is TRBV19, the J gene TRBJ2-3; TRBD1 agrees at 10 bases. J gave up 5 bases and V 3 bases, and 5 bases lay outside the gene matches. Germline loops: CDR1 LNHDA, CDR2 SQIVND (reference sequence). The CDR3 is 15 residues long. The DNA for the CDR3 is TGTGCCAGTAGTATCAGACAGGGGGCGAGAGATACGCAGTATTTT. Translating gives CASSIRQGARDTQYF.

The CDR3 here is CASSPGGSQPQHF. The CDR3 DNA is TGTGCCAGCAGTCCAGGGGGCTCTCAGCCCCAGCATTTT. The J gene is TRBJ1-5, the V gene TRBV28; 8 nucleotides match TRBD1. Germline V gene sequence: CDR1 MDHEN, CDR2 SYDVKM. The CDR3 length is 13 residues. V lost 5 bases and J lost 6; bases outside the gene matches: 3.

The genes are TRBV28 and TRBJ1-5, with TRBD1 identical over 8 bases. J was trimmed by 5 bases and V by 10 bases; bases with no gene match: 10. Germline V lookup: CDR1 MDHEN, CDR2 SYDVKM. There are 14 residues in the CDR3. CDR3 sequence (DNA): TGTGCCACCACGTCCGGGACAGGTTATCAGCCCCAGCATTTT. Its protein is CATTSGTGYQPQHF.

This sequence joins TRBV29-1 and TRBJ2-5, with 7 positions matching TRBD2. Near its end, the DNA agrees better with TRBJ2-7, so the J call may be wrong. The CDR3 is made up of 12 amino acids. The V gene's germline CDR1 is SQVTM and CDR2 ANQGSEA. CDR3 in DNA: TGCAGCGTCGCTCCGGGGGGTTACGAGCAGTACTTC. Protein: CSVAPGGYEQYF.

The chain is built from TRBV16 and TRBJ2-2; 10 positions match TRBD1. The V gene end was trimmed by 1 base and the J gene end by 5 bases; junction bases not matched to a gene: 1. This CDR3 contains 15 residues. CDR1 is KGHSY and CDR2 is FQNENV in the germline V gene. The CDR3 bases are TGTGCCAGCAGCCAATTGGGACAGGGGACCGGGGAGCTGTTTTTT. Translating gives CASSQLGQGTGELFF.

This chain uses TRBV29-1 with TRBJ1-2; the D gene is possibly TRBD1 (6 bases). Trimming shortened V by 7 bases and J by 5 bases, and 23 bases separated the two germline ends. The CDR3 runs 15 residues. The germline CDR1 and CDR2 sequences are SQVTM and ANQGSEA. This chain's CDR3 is CSAANPGAGEYGYTF. The CDR3 DNA sequence: TGCAGCGCCGCAAACCCCGGGGCAGGGGAGTATGGCTACACCTTC.

DNA for the CDR3: TGTGCCAGCAGTTTATATTACGGCTCTGGGGCCAACGTCCTGACTTTC. Protein product: CASSLYYGSGANVLTF. This sequence joins TRBV28 and TRBJ2-6; D uncertain. Germline V gene lookup returns CDR1 MDHEN and CDR2 SYDVKM. CDR3 size: 16 residues. The V end was cut by 1 base, the J end by 0 bases, with 7 bases between.

The chain couples TRBV7-2 to TRBJ2-1; TRBD2 agrees at 9 bases. Germline loops: CDR1 SGHTA, CDR2 FQGNSA. CDR3 length equals 16 residues. J was trimmed by 8 bases and V by 3 bases; bases with no gene match: 11. This chain's CDR3 is CASSLTGLADVDEQFF. The DNA for the CDR3 is TGTGCCAGCAGCTTGACGGGACTAGCTGACGTGGATGAGCAGTTCTTC. Full variable domain (remainder filled in from reference TRBV7-2 and TRBJ2-1): GAGVSQSPSNKVTEKGKDVELRCDPISGHTALYWYRQSLGQGLEFLIYFQGNSAPDKSGLPSDRFSAERTGGSVSTLTIQRTQQEDSAVYLCASSLTGLADVDEQFFGPGTRLTVL.

The chain couples TRBV5-1 to TRBJ2-1, with TRBD1 identical over 9 bases. The germline gives CDR1 SGHRS, CDR2 YFSETQ. The CDR3 contains 15 residues. With V trimmed by 0 bases and J by 3 bases, 1 base remained unmatched. CDR3 in DNA: TGCGCCAGCAGCTTGGGACAGGGGGACTACAATGAGCAGTTCTTC. Its protein product is CASSLGQGDYNEQFF.

The V call is TRBV27, the J call TRBJ1-2; possibly TRBD1 for D (6 bases). The CDR3 length is 14 residues. CDR1 is MNHEY, CDR2 SMNVEV, per germline (reference sequence). Trimming pared 6 bases from V and 4 bases from J, leaving 15 bases between. CDR3 in amino acids: CASRRQGKVYGYTF. CDR3 bases: TGTGCCAGCAGACGCCAGGGGAAGGTCTATGGCTACACCTTC.

CDR3 sequence: CASSQRGSSYEQYF. In DNA form, the CDR3 reads TGTGCCAGCAGTCAAAGGGGCAGTTCCTACGAGCAGTACTTC. The genes are TRBV6-6 and TRBJ2-7, with a weak D call TRBD1 (5 bases). Trimming stripped 5 bases from V and 1 base from J, with 12 bases between. The CDR3 consists of 14 residues. Germline-derived CDR1 and CDR2 are MNHNY and SVGAGI (reference sequence).

CDR3 nucleotides: TGTGCCAGCAGTTCCCTAAGGGCGGGGGTGCAGTTCTTC. Encoded protein: CASSSLRAGVQFF. The rearrangement joins TRBV27 to TRBJ2-1, with 7 bases aligning to TRBD2. Germline CDR1 and CDR2: MNHEY and SMNVEV (reference sequence). J lost 12 bases, V lost 4 bases, and 9 bases had no gene match. This CDR3 contains 13 residues.

The rearrangement joins TRBV7-9 to TRBJ1-2, with D tentatively TRBD1 (5 bases). Germline V gene sequence: CDR1 SEHNR, CDR2 FQNEAQ (reference sequence). V lost 8 bases and J 3 bases, leaving 10 bases between the germline ends. This CDR3 comprises 12 residues. The CDR3 region is CASGGAYYGYTF. CDR3 DNA sequence: TGTGCCAGCGGAGGGGCGTACTATGGCTACACCTTC. Based on the CDR3 plus reference TRBV7-9 and TRBJ1-2, the full variable domain is DTGVSQNPRHKITKRGQNVTFRCDPISEHNRLYWYRQTLGQGPEFLTYFQNEAQLEKSRLLSDRFSAERPKGSFSTLEIQRTEQGDSAMYLCASGGAYYGYTFGSGTRLTVV.

The genes are TRBV14 and TRBJ2-7; D perhaps matches TRBD2 (6 bases). The CDR3 is made up of 13 amino acids. Germline CDR1 is SGHDN and CDR2 is FVKESK. V gave up 0 bases and J gave up 6 bases, with 9 bases separating them. The CDR3 DNA is TGTGCCAGCAGCCAAGATCTCGGGGGCGAGCAGTACTTC. As protein: CASSQDLGGEQYF. The full variable domain, with the rest looked up from reference TRBV14 and TRBJ2-7, is EAGVTQFPSHSVIEKGQTVTLRCDPISGHDNLYWYRRVMGKEIKFLLHFVKESKQDESGMPNNRFLAERTGGTYSTLKVQPAELEDSGVYFCASSQDLGGEQYFGPGTRLTVT.

The J gene is TRBJ1-2, the V gene TRBV6-5; 8 nucleotides align to TRBD1. The germline gives CDR1 MNHEY, CDR2 SVGAGI. The CDR3 has 15 amino acids. V shed 6 bases, J shed 4 bases, and the junction held 10 bases outside the gene matches. The CDR3 DNA is TGTGCCAGCAGACCACCGCAGGGGGCTGGCTATGGCTACACCTTC. Protein: CASRPPQGAGYGYTF.

V is TRBV5-1 and J is TRBJ2-7, with D maybe TRBD1 (6 bases). CDR3 length: 13 amino acids. The germline CDR1 and CDR2 sequences are SGHRS and YFSETQ. The V gene lost 2 bases and the J gene lost 6 bases, with 12 bases spanning the gap. Here the CDR3 DNA reads TGCGCCAGCAGCTTCCAACAGGGTCGCGAGCAGTACTTC. Its translation is CASSFQQGREQYF.

The J gene is TRBJ1-5, the V gene TRBV5-8; 10 nucleotides align to TRBD1. Germline lookup yields CDR1 SGHTS and CDR2 YDEGEE. The CDR3 is 15 residues long. Trimming took 5 bases from V and 5 from J; bases not matched to a gene: 7. The CDR3, as DNA: TGTGCCAGCAGAGTTCGGACAGGGGGTTATCAGCCCCAGCATTTT. Encoded protein: CASRVRTGGYQPQHF.

The CDR3 spells CASRKDSNYGYTF. CDR3 DNA: TGTGCCAGCAGGAAGGACAGTAACTATGGCTACACCTTC. The gene calls are TRBV28 and TRBJ1-2; possibly TRBD1 for D (6 bases). Per the germline V gene, CDR1 is MDHEN and CDR2 is SYDVKM. Trimming removed 6 bases from V and 1 base from J, with 9 bases in between. CDR3 length: 13 residues.